In its sample, the clone carrying this T cell receptor (beta chain) was seen once. Its target is unknown. The method was immunoSEQ multiplex PCR; TCRdb's version includes in-frame clones alone and lacks a portion of them. This table holds approximately 70,000 clones, 65% to 75% found once. V lost 8 bases and J lost 4, with 16 bases in between. This CDR3 comprises 14 residues. Germline assignment: CDR1 MNHEY and CDR2 SMNVEV (reference sequence). This specimen comes from a study of vaccination effects on CD4 cells after COVID-19. Study-level results: Vaccine- and infection-induced clones showed marked clonal contraction late following vaccination. Researchers report that only 1 of 255 vaccine-induced clones in healthy vaccinees cross-reacted with common cold coronaviruses.

Expansion of antigen-specific CD4+ T cells with viral peptide pools was carried out by the ViraFEST assay before sequencing. Isolating CD4+ T cells followed more than eight days of culture. Previously uninfected by SARS-CoV-2, the vaccine recipients also showed negative nucleocapsid antibodies. Peptides at about 10 ug/ml and IL-2 at 9 to 10 IU/ml were added to fewer than 2.5 million PBMC per well. At days 3 and 7, half of the medium was exchanged for IL-2 medium. This receptor was taken from a human donor who received a COVID-19 vaccine. The chain employs TRBV27 and TRBJ2-3; D might be TRBD1 (5 bases). Specimen: CD4+ T cells from PBMCs cultured with HCoV-NL63 spike peptides, collected before COVID-19 vaccination. CDR3 amino acids: CASSPAGWPDTQYF. The CDR3 nucleotides read TGTGCCAGCTCCCCTGCAGGGTGGCCAGATACGCAGTATTTT.